What follows is one TCR beta chain and its context. Clones were read by immunoSEQ multiplex PCR, and TCRdb kept only the in-frame ones, dropping some. The sample has tens of thousands of clones, roughly 86% seen once. The data originate from a study of PD-L1 blockade in urothelial cancer. Whole-study context: About 85% of the roughly 29 patients comprised males who had bladder-origin urothelial cancer. Patients' histories included 0 to 3 prior chemotherapy regimens.

Regarding time point: pretreatment peripheral blood. Source: PBMCs, taken around atezolizumab (anti-PD-L1) treatment. The receptor's source is a man aged 55 to 70 with urothelial cancer.

Here the CDR3 reads CASSYYGLSYEQYF. The CDR3 DNA is TGTGCCAGCAGTTACTATGGACTGTCCTACGAGCAGTACTTC. The chain recombines TRBV6-5 with TRBJ2-7; D is possibly TRBD2 (5 bases). V shed 1 base and J shed 1 base, with 8 bases lying between them. Looked up from germline, CDR1 is MNHEY and CDR2 is SVGAGI. The CDR3 has 14 residues.